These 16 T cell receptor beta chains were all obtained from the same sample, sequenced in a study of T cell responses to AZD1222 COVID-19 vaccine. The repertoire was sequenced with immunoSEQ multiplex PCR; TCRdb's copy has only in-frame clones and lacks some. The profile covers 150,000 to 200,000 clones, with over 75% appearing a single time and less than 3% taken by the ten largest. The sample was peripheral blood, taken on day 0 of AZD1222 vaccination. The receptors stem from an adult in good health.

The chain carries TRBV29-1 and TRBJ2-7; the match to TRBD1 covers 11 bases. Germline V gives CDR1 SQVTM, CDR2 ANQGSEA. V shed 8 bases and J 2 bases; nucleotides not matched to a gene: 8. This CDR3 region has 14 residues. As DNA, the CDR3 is TGCAGCTTCCTCCGGGACAGGGGGGCCTACGAGCAGTACTTC. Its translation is CSFLRDRGAYEQYF.

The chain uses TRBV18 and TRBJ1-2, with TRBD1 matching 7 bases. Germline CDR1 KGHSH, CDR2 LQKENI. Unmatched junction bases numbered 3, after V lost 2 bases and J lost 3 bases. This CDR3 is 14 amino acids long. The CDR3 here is CASSPIGTDYGYTF. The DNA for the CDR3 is TGTGCCAGCTCACCAATCGGGACAGACTATGGCTACACCTTC.

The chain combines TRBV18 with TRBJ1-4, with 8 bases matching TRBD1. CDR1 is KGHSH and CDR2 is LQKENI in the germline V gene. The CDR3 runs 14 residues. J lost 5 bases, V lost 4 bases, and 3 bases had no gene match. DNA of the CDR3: TGTGCCAGCTCACGGGGACAGGCAAATGAAAAACTGTTTTTT. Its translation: CASSRGQANEKLFF.

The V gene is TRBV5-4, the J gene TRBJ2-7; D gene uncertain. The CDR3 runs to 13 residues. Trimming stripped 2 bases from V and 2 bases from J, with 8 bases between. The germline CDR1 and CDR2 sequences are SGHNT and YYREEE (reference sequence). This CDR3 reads CASSFYDTYEQYF. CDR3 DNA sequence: TGTGCCAGCAGCTTTTACGACACCTACGAGCAGTACTTC.

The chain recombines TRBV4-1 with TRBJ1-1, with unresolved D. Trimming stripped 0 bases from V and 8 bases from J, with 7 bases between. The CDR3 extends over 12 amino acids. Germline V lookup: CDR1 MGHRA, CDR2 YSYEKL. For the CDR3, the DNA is TGCGCCAGCAGCCAAGAATCCGGAGAAGCTTTCTTT. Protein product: CASSQESGEAFF.

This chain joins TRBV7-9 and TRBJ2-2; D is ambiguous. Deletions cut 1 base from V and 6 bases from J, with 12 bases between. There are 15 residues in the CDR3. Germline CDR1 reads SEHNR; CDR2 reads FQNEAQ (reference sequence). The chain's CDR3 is CASSLVSSWPGELFF. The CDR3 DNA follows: TGTGCCAGCAGCTTAGTGAGTTCGTGGCCCGGGGAGCTGTTTTTT.

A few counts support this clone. The CDR3 reads CASSSGQNTEAFF. As DNA, the CDR3 is TGTGCCAGCAGCTCCGGACAGAACACTGAAGCTTTCTTT. This chain connects TRBV14 to TRBJ1-1, with TRBD1 as a possible D gene (5 bases). Looked up from germline, CDR1 is SGHDN and CDR2 is FVKESK. This CDR3 spans 13 amino acids. The ends were cut back, 5 bases at V and 1 base at J, with 8 bases in the middle.

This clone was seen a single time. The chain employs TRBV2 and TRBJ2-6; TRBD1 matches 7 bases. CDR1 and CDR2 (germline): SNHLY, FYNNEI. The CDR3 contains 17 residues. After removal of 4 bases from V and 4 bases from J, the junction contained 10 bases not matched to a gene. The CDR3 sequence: CASSGDRAMGGANVLTF. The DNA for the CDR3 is TGTGCCAGCAGTGGAGACAGGGCAATGGGCGGGGCCAACGTCCTGACTTTC.

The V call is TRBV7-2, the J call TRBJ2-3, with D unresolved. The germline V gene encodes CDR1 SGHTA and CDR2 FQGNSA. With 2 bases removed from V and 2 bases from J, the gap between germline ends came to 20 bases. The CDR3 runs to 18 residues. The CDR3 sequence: CASSLKYRPTSFTDTQYF. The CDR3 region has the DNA TGTGCCAGCAGCTTAAAGTATCGGCCTACATCATTCACAGATACGCAGTATTTT.

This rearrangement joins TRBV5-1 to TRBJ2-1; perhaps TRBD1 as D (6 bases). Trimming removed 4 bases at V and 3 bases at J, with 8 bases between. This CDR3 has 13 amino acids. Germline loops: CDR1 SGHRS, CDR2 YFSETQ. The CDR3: CASSPDSYNEQFF. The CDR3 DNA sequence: TGCGCCAGCAGCCCGGACAGCTACAATGAGCAGTTCTTC.

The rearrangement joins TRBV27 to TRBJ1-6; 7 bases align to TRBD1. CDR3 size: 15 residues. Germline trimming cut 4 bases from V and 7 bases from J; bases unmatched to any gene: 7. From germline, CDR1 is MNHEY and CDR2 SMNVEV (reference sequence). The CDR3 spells CASSWERGRNSPLHF. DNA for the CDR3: TGTGCCAGCAGTTGGGAGAGGGGGCGGAATTCACCCCTCCACTTT.

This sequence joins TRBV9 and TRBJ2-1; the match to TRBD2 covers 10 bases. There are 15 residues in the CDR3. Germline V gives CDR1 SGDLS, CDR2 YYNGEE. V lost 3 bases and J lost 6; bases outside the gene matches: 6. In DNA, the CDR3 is TGTGCCAGCAGCGCCGATAGCGGGGGGATCAATGAGCAGTTCTTC. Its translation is CASSADSGGINEQFF. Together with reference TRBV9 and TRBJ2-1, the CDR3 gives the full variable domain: DSGVTQTPKHLITATGQRVTLRCSPRSGDLSVYWYQQSLDQGLQFLIQYYNGEERAKGNILERFSAQQFPDLHSELNLSSLELGDSALYFCASSADSGGINEQFFGPGTRLTVL.

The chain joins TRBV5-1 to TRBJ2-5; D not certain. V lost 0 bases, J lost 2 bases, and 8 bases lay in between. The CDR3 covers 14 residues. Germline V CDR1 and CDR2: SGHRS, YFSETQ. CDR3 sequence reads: CASSLVGGQETQYF. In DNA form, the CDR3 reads TGCGCCAGCAGCTTGGTTGGCGGACAAGAGACCCAGTACTTC. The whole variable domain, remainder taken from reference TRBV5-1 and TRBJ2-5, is KAGVTQTPRYLIKTRGQQVTLSCSPISGHRSVSWYQQTPGQGLQFLFEYFSETQRNKGNFPGRFSGRQFSNSRSEMNVSTLELGDSALYLCASSLVGGQETQYFGPGTRLLVL.

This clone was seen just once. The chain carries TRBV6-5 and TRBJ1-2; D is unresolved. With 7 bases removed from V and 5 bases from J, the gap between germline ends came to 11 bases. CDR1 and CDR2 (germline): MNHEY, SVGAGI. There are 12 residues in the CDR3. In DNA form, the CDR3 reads TGTGCCAGCACCCACGTGGGTTATGGCTACACCTTC. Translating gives CASTHVGYGYTF.

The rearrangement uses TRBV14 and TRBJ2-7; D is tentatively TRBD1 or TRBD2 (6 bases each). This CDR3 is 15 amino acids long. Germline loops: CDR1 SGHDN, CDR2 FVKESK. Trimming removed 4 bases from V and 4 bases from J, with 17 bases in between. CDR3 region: CASSPDGGSFYEQYF. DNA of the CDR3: TGTGCCAGCAGCCCCGACGGGGGCTCTTTTTACGAGCAGTACTTC.

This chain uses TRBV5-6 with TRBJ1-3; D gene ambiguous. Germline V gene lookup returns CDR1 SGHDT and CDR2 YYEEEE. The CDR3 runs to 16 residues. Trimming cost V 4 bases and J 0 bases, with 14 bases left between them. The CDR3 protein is CASSPSGRYSGNTIYF. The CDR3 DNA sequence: TGTGCCAGCAGCCCTTCCGGGAGGTACTCTGGAAACACCATATATTTT.